These 29 T cell receptor delta chains originate from one sample sequenced in a study of Vδ1+ human thymocytes. Study results and limitations: In the thymus, TRG and TRD repertoires looked highly polyclonal with Gaussian CDR3 lengths.

The template was reverse-transcribed extracted RNA. The CDR3 regions were amplified by multiplex PCR from V-gene primers to a constant-region primer. TCRdb re-called clones from the multiplex PCR reads via CATT. The table lists about 25,000 delta-chain clones, approximately 30% of them singletons, with roughly 1.5% in the top ten. These receptors have no identified antigens. The material sequenced was Vdelta1+ gamma-delta thymocytes from the thymus. Subset of the sample: FACS-sorted CD3+ TCRalphabeta- TCRVdelta1+ TCRVdelta2- thymocytes. The source is a boy under two years old who had congenital heart surgery.

This chain connects TRDV1 to TRDJ1; a possible D gene is TRDD2 (5 bases). The CDR3 is 23 residues long. Deletions cut 5 bases from V and 0 bases from J, with 37 bases between. CDR1 TSWWSYY and CDR2 QGS come from the germline V gene. The CDR3 is CALGNFSPLPSPLIRSYTDKLIF. The CDR3 nucleotides read TGTGCTCTTGGGAACTTTTCCCCCCTGCCTTCGCCATTAATCCGCTCGTACACCGATAAACTCATCTTT.

A remark on this clone: This could be a read error, since a much larger clone is one nucleotide away. This chain connects TRDV1 to TRDJ1; no clear D gene. The CDR3 extends over 18 amino acids. The germline V gene encodes CDR1 TSWWSYY and CDR2 QGS. CDR3 DNA sequence: TGTGCTCTTGGGGTCCCGTACTGCCCCACTCCTTACACCGATAACCTCATCTTT. Amino acids: CALGVPYCPTPYTDNLIF.

The chain carries TRDV1 and TRDJ1, with unresolved D. This CDR3 contains 21 residues. Per germline, CDR1 TSWWSYY and CDR2 QGS. The V end lost 2 bases, the J end lost 3 bases, and 31 bases lay between the germline ends. The CDR3, as DNA: TGTGCTCTTGGGGAATGTGATTATGGGTCCACCGTGGGCATGAGGTCCGATAAACTCATCTTT. Its translation is CALGECDYGSTVGMRSDKLIF.

The chain employs TRDV1 and TRDJ1; D tentatively reads TRDD2 or TRDD3 (6 bases each). V shed 5 bases and J shed 3 bases, with 28 bases lying between them. Germline assignment: CDR1 TSWWSYY and CDR2 QGS. This CDR3 has 19 residues. The CDR3 coding sequence is TGTGCTCTTGGGAGACTATCCTACGGGGGACCCCTCGGAGCCGATAAACTCATCTTT. It translates to CALGRLSYGGPLGADKLIF.

This clone was seen more than once but under ten times. The chain is built from TRDV1 and TRDJ1, with 7 positions matching TRDD3. CDR1 and CDR2 (germline): TSWWSYY, QGS. The ends lost 4 bases at V and 2 bases at J; junction bases unmatched: 22. The CDR3 consists of 20 residues. The CDR3 sequence: CALGVPVLGSMGSETDKLIF. CDR3 nucleotide sequence: TGTGCTCTTGGGGTCCCTGTACTGGGGTCAATGGGATCCGAGACCGATAAACTCATCTTT.

The gene calls are TRDV1 and TRDJ1, with 9 bases fitting TRDD3. The CDR3 has 15 residues. Germline V gene data show CDR1 as TSWWSYY and CDR2 as QGS. The junction had 12 bases not matched to a gene; V was cut back by 6 bases and J by 7 bases. In nucleotides, the CDR3 is TGTGCTCTTGGTACCCCCGACTGGGGGAAAGGTAAACTCATCTTT. Residues: CALGTPDWGKGKLIF.

A word on this clone: A far larger clone differs by one base, so this is likely a read error. The J gene call is TRDJ1, but no V gene call exists; TRDD3 is the table's D call and was not checked against the DNA. CDR3 length: 17 amino acids. The DNA of the CDR3 is TGTGCCCGTACTACTGGGGGATATGTGGCGTACACCGATAAACTCATCTTT. It encodes CARTTGGYVAYTDKLIF.

The rearrangement links TRDV1 to TRDJ1, with D unclear. CDR1 is TSWWSYY, CDR2 QGS, per germline. Trimming cost V 2 bases and J 3 bases, with 13 bases left between them. CDR3 size: 15 residues. CDR3 nucleotides: TGTGCTCTTGGGGAAAGGAAGACCCTGGCCGATAAACTCATCTTT. Protein product: CALGERKTLADKLIF.

The V call is TRDV1, the J call TRDJ1; D tentatively reads TRDD2 or TRDD3 (9 bases each). The CDR3 has 22 amino acids. Germline-derived CDR1 and CDR2 are TSWWSYY and QGS. Trimming removed 3 bases from V and 2 bases from J, with 34 bases in between. The CDR3, as DNA: TGTGCTCTTGGGGATTTAAGGCCTTCCTACGGGTGGGGGATAGCCGAAACCGATAAACTCATCTTT. Translated, it gives CALGDLRPSYGWGIAETDKLIF.

This clone was counted only a few times. V usage is TRDV1 and J usage is TRDJ1; 12 nucleotides agree with TRDD3. CDR1 is TSWWSYY and CDR2 is QGS in the germline V gene. Germline trimming cut 2 bases from V and 11 bases from J; bases unmatched to any gene: 33. The CDR3 spans 23 residues. The CDR3 DNA is TGTGCTCTTGGGGAAGTATTAGATTATGGGAGTACTGGGGGATACACCGATAAACTACGGCTCATCTTT. It specifies CALGEVLDYGSTGGYTDKLRLIF.

This clone was observed a handful of times. A single base separates this from a much larger clone, so it may be a read error. This same CDR3 is encoded by further DNA sequences in the sample. The J gene is TRDJ2, the V gene TRDV2; D is ambiguous. V lost 0 bases and J 0 bases, leaving 13 bases between the germline ends. Looked up from germline, CDR1 is GEAIGNYY and CDR2 is EKD. The CDR3 consists of 17 residues. CDR3 sequence: CACDTADPAALTAQLFF. The CDR3 nucleotides are TGTGCCTGTGACACCGCGGATCCGGCCGCTTTGACAGCACAACTCTTCTTT.

This clone was detected once. Possible read error: a much larger clone is one base away. The chain carries TRDV1 and TRDJ1; a weak D match, TRDD3 (10 bases). Germline assignment: CDR1 TSWWSYY and CDR2 QGS. V was cut by 4 bases and J by 4 bases, with 34 bases left in between. There are 21 residues in the CDR3. CDR3 nucleotide sequence: TGTGCTCTTGGGGTCCCGCCTTCCTACGGTGGGGGATACTCAGATAGCGATAAACTCATCTTT. Its protein is CALGVPPSYGGGYSDSDKLIF.

This clone turned up a few times. The rearrangement joins TRDV1 to TRDJ1, with D possibly matching TRDD2 (5 bases). V lost 3 bases and J 3 bases, leaving 14 bases between the germline ends. The V gene's germline CDR1 is TSWWSYY and CDR2 QGS. CDR3 size: 15 residues. The chain's CDR3 is CALGEDFPIADKLIF. CDR3 bases: TGTGCTCTTGGGGAGGACTTCCCCATCGCCGATAAACTCATCTTT.

This clone is labeled medium-sized. The gene calls are TRDV1 and TRDJ1; no clear D gene. This CDR3 has 16 residues. Trimming left V 2 bases short and J 3 bases short, with 16 bases between. Germline V gives CDR1 TSWWSYY, CDR2 QGS. The CDR3 DNA follows: TGTGCTCTTGGGGAAGACTCCCCCTTATTCGCCGATAAACTCATCTTT. The encoded protein is CALGEDSPLFADKLIF.

This clone has just a few counts. The rearrangement links TRDV1 to TRDJ1, with a tentative D call TRDD2 (5 bases). The ends were cut back, 2 bases at V and 0 bases at J, with 46 bases in the middle. This CDR3 contains 27 residues. The germline CDR1 and CDR2 sequences are TSWWSYY and QGS. In nucleotides, the CDR3 is TGTGCTCTTGGGGAATCGGCTCCTCCCTACACTTACGCACTATGCCAGCCCTCGTCCAATTACACCGATAAACTCATCTTT. As protein: CALGESAPPYTYALCQPSSNYTDKLIF.

By frequency in the sample, this clone is medium-sized (0.01 to 0.1%). The chain couples TRDV1 to TRDJ1, with a weak D call TRDD3 (5 bases). Deletions cut 4 bases from V and 0 bases from J, with 24 bases between. The CDR3 consists of 19 residues. CDR1 is TSWWSYY and CDR2 is QGS in the germline V gene. The CDR3, as DNA: TGTGCTCTTGGGGTAGTTTCCCCGAGAGGGGGTCGGTACACCGATAAACTCATCTTT. The encoded protein is CALGVVSPRGGRYTDKLIF.

By share, this clone ranks as medium-sized. Other DNA variants within this sample encode the same CDR3. The chain is built from TRDV1 and TRDJ1; 13 bases agree with TRDD3. J was trimmed by 1 base and V by 2 bases; bases with no gene match: 13. Per germline, CDR1 TSWWSYY and CDR2 QGS. CDR3 length: 20 residues. The CDR3 spells CALGECPSTGGYASTDKLIF. In DNA form, the CDR3 reads TGTGCTCTTGGGGAATGTCCAAGTACTGGGGGATACGCGTCCACCGATAAACTCATCTTT.

This chain links TRDV1 with TRDJ1, with TRDD3 matching over 9 bases. This CDR3 region has 17 residues. The V gene end was trimmed by 3 bases and the J gene end by 1 base; junction bases not matched to a gene: 9. Germline CDR1 is TSWWSYY and CDR2 is QGS. The CDR3: CALGDRTTGGITDKLIF. Here the CDR3 DNA reads TGTGCTCTTGGGGACCGTACTACTGGGGGAATCACCGATAAACTCATCTTT.

This clone was counted only a few times. The chain uses TRDV1 and TRDJ1; 13 positions match TRDD3. This CDR3 spans 21 amino acids. Germline V lookup: CDR1 TSWWSYY, CDR2 QGS. V was pared by 5 bases and J by 2 bases, with 20 bases of the junction left unmatched. CDR3: CALGPHRLTVYWGIRTDKLIF. The CDR3 region has the DNA TGTGCTCTTGGGCCCCACCGCCTGACCGTATACTGGGGGATACGAACCGATAAACTCATCTTT.

Concerning this clone itself: An end of the junction does not agree with germline; a read error may underlie this. The sample carries other DNA sequences with the same CDR3. This chain uses TRDV1 with TRDJ1; 9 bases fit TRDD3. CDR1 is TSWWSYY and CDR2 is QGS in the germline V gene. CDR3 length: 23 amino acids. CDR3 sequence (DNA): TGTGCTCTTGGGGAACTTCTAACCCGGGGACGGTACTGGGGGACCCCGTACACCGATAAACTTATCTTT. As protein: CALGELLTRGRYWGTPYTDKLIF.

This clone was counted a few times. The gene calls are TRDV1 and TRDJ1; 7 positions agree with TRDD3. Germline CDR1 TSWWSYY, CDR2 QGS. This CDR3 region has 17 residues. The ends lost 2 bases at V and 0 bases at J; junction bases unmatched: 9. CDR3: CALGESAGGSYTDKLIF. The DNA of the CDR3 is TGTGCTCTTGGGGAATCCGCTGGGGGGTCTTACACCGATAAACTCATCTTT.

Only a few counts were recorded for this clone. J is TRDJ1 and V is TRDV1; 8 bases are shared with TRDD3. Germline V gene data show CDR1 as TSWWSYY and CDR2 as QGS. V was pared by 1 base and J by 4 bases, with 17 bases of the junction left unmatched. This CDR3 is 19 amino acids long. Here the CDR3 reads CALGEPTFPGLGVVDKLIF. The CDR3 region has the DNA TGTGCTCTTGGGGAACCCACCTTCCCCGGACTGGGGGTGGTCGATAAACTCATCTTT.

Only a few counts were recorded for this clone. This chain joins TRDV1 and TRDJ1; D is unclear. CDR3 size: 20 residues. Looked up from germline, CDR1 is TSWWSYY and CDR2 is QGS. Trimming cost V 0 bases and J 4 bases, with 27 bases left between them. CDR3 in amino acids: CALGELTYRCARRRVDKLIF. CDR3 sequence (DNA): TGTGCTCTTGGGGAACTGACCTATCGGTGTGCCCGAAGAAGGGTCGATAAACTCATCTTT.

This clone has more than one count but fewer than ten. This rearrangement joins TRDV1 to TRDJ1; 8 bases agree with TRDD3. This CDR3 comprises 19 residues. Germline-derived CDR1 and CDR2 are TSWWSYY and QGS. Trimming cost V 2 bases and J 0 bases; bases outside gene matches: 14. The CDR3 bases are TGTGCTCTTGGGGAATCGGGTCCCGACCTTGGGGGATACACCGATAAACTCATCTTT. Its protein is CALGESGPDLGGYTDKLIF.

The chain has TRDV1 and TRDJ1, with TRDD3 identical over 7 bases. Unmatched junction bases numbered 20, after V lost 4 bases and J lost 0 bases. The germline V gene encodes CDR1 TSWWSYY and CDR2 QGS. The length of the CDR3 is 20 residues. CDR3 amino acids: CALGGLRTGENGGHTDKLIF. CDR3 in DNA: TGTGCTCTTGGGGGATTACGTACTGGGGAAAATGGGGGGCACACCGATAAACTCATCTTT.

The J gene is TRDJ1, the V gene TRDV1; 9 nucleotides align to TRDD3. With 2 bases clipped from V and 6 bases from J, the junction kept 28 bases outside the gene matches. This CDR3 region has 22 residues. Per the germline V gene, CDR1 is TSWWSYY and CDR2 is QGS. CDR3 sequence reads: CALGEKIGRTRTGGRPRNKLIF. CDR3 nucleotide sequence: TGTGCTCTTGGGGAAAAAATAGGGAGGACCCGTACTGGGGGACGACCCCGGAATAAACTCATCTTT.

The chain employs TRDV1 and TRDJ1; a possible D gene is TRDD3 (6 bases). V dropped 3 bases and J dropped 3 bases, with 35 bases sitting between them. This CDR3 contains 22 residues. CDR1 and CDR2 from the germline V gene are TSWWSYY and QGS. In DNA form, the CDR3 reads TGTGCTCTTGGGGATCTCCCGGGCCCCCAGGGGCGAGGGGGGACTATCGCCGATAAACTCATCTTT. Translated, it gives CALGDLPGPQGRGGTIADKLIF.

This clone was recorded a few times. The chain is built from TRDV1 and TRDJ1; TRDD2 agrees at 8 bases. With 4 bases clipped from V and 3 bases from J, the junction kept 13 bases outside the gene matches. The CDR3 is 17 residues long. Germline V lookup: CDR1 TSWWSYY, CDR2 QGS. The CDR3 sequence: CALGVFLRVYWADKLIF. DNA for the CDR3: TGTGCTCTTGGGGTCTTCCTACGGGTGTACTGGGCCGATAAACTCATCTTT.

This clone was seen just once. The rearrangement uses TRDV1 and TRDJ1; 13 bases line up with TRDD3. V trimming: 2 bases; J trimming: 5 bases; junction bases outside the gene matches: 20. This CDR3 is built from 21 residues. Germline V lookup: CDR1 TSWWSYY, CDR2 QGS. In nucleotides, the CDR3 is TGTGCTCTTGGGGAATCTATAGGCCTTCGACTGGGGGATACGCGGGCTGATAAACTCATCTTT. It encodes CALGESIGLRLGDTRADKLIF.